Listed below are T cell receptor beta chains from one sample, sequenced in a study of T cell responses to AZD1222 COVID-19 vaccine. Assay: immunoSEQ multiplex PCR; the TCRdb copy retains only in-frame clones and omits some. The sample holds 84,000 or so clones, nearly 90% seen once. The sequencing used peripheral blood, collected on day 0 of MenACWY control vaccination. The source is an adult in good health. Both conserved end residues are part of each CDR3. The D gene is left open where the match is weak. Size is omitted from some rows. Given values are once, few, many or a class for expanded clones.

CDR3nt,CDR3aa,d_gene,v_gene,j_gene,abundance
TGTGCCAGCAGCTCCCGACCCAGGGCTACGGGATATGGCTACACCTTC,CASSSRPRATGYGYTF,NA,TRBV7-2,TRBJ1-2,once
TGTGCCAGCAGCACCGGACAGGGACGGGGAGATACGCAGTATTTT,CASSTGQGRGDTQYF,TRBD1,TRBV7-8,TRBJ2-3,NA
TGTGCCAGCAGCTTATTCGGCCGGGGTGGTCAGCCCCAGCATTTT,CASSLFGRGGQPQHF,NA,TRBV11-2,TRBJ1-5,once
TGTGCCAGCAGCTTGGCTGGGGCGATGAACACTGAAGCTTTCTTT,CASSLAGAMNTEAFF,NA,TRBV5-4,TRBJ1-1,NA
TGTGCCAGCAGCTTAGGGCCGGAGGGATTGAATTCACCCCTCCACTTT,CASSLGPEGLNSPLHF,NA,TRBV7-9,TRBJ1-6,NA
TGTGCCAGCAGCTTAGGAGGGACTCGCACAGATACGCAGTATTTT,CASSLGGTRTDTQYF,NA,TRBV7-2,TRBJ2-3,NA
TGCGCCAGCAGCACCGACAGGGGGATCTACGAGCAGTACTTC,CASSTDRGIYEQYF,TRBD1,TRBV5-1,TRBJ2-7,NA
TGTGCCAGCAGCTCATACGCGGGACTAAAAACCTACGAGCAGTACTTC,CASSSYAGLKTYEQYF,TRBD2,TRBV7-2,TRBJ2-7,NA
TGTGCCAGCAGCTTAAGTTCAGGGGTTTATGGCTACACCTTC,CASSLSSGVYGYTF,NA,TRBV7-8,TRBJ1-2,NA
TGTGCCAGCAGCCCAACTACAGCCCCCTATGGCTACACCTTC,CASSPTTAPYGYTF,NA,TRBV11-2,TRBJ1-2,once
TGTGCCAGCAGCGCCCGCTCGGGGAACACTGAAGCTTTCTTT,CASSARSGNTEAFF,NA,TRBV2,TRBJ1-1,NA
TGTGCCAGCAGTGGGGGACAGGGACCCTCCTACGAGCAGTACTTC,CASSGGQGPSYEQYF,TRBD1,TRBV11-2,TRBJ2-7,NA
TGTGCCAGCAGGTCAGGGGGCGCTAGGAACACTGAAGCTTTCTTT,CASRSGGARNTEAFF,TRBD1,TRBV27,TRBJ1-1,NA
TGTGCCAGCAGCTTAGAGTCCCCGGCCACCACTGAAGCTTTCTTT,CASSLESPATTEAFF,NA,TRBV7-9,TRBJ1-1,once
TGTGCCAGCAAGAGGATGGACTACGAGCAGTACTTC,CASKRMDYEQYF,NA,TRBV2,TRBJ2-7,NA
TGCAGTGCTAGTAACAGGGGGCAGTCAGATACGCAGTATTTT,CSASNRGQSDTQYF,TRBD1,TRBV20-1,TRBJ2-3,NA
TGTGCCAGCAGTTCCGATGGCGTTAACTCCGAGCAGTACTTC,CASSSDGVNSEQYF,NA,TRBV6-5,TRBJ2-7,NA
TGTGCCAGCAGCCTAGACGTGGGGGGAGAGACCCAGTACTTC,CASSLDVGGETQYF,NA,TRBV3-1/TRBV3-2,TRBJ2-5,NA
TGTGCCAGCAGCCCGTACGGCACATTCCAAGAGACCCAGTACTTC,CASSPYGTFQETQYF,NA,TRBV7-6,TRBJ2-5,NA
TGTGCTCGTGGTTTGGGGGGCGGGGGGCCCTACAATGAGCAGTTCTTC,CARGLGGGGPYNEQFF,TRBD2,TRBV12-5,TRBJ2-1,NA
TGTGCCAGCAGCGTAGGCCGGGGGAACACTGAAGCTTTCTTT,CASSVGRGNTEAFF,NA,TRBV9,TRBJ1-1,NA
TGTGCCAGCAGTTCTAGTGGGGGAAACTATGGCTACACCTTC,CASSSSGGNYGYTF,NA,TRBV27,TRBJ1-2,NA
TGTGCCAGCAGCCTATCCCGGCAGCTGTTTTTT,CASSLSRQLFF,NA,TRBV3-1/TRBV3-2,TRBJ2-2,NA
TGTGCCAGCAGCCAAGAAGGGACTAGCGGGAAAGAGACCCAGTACTTC,CASSQEGTSGKETQYF,TRBD2,TRBV4-2,TRBJ2-5,NA
TGTGCCAGCAGTCCGTTGCCCGTAGGGGGCGCGGGGGGCTACACCTTC,CASSPLPVGGAGGYTF,TRBD1,TRBV27,TRBJ1-2,NA
TGCGCCAGCAGCTTGGCGATAGGGGAGTCAAATTCACCCCTCCACTTT,CASSLAIGESNSPLHF,NA,TRBV5-1,TRBJ1-6,NA
TGTGCCAGCATTGCTCGCGGACGCCGCAACGAGCAGTACTTC,CASIARGRRNEQYF,NA,TRBV6-5,TRBJ2-7,once
TGTGCCAGCAGTTCGGACAGATCCATGGACGAGCAGTACTTC,CASSSDRSMDEQYF,NA,TRBV6-5,TRBJ2-7,NA
TGTGCCAGCAGCTTAGGAATGGAACGGGGAGACACCATATATTTT,CASSLGMERGDTIYF,NA,TRBV7-9,TRBJ1-3,NA
TGCGCCAGCAGCCAATCGGAACAGCCTCCTTATGGCTACACCTTC,CASSQSEQPPYGYTF,NA,TRBV4-3,TRBJ1-2,NA
TGTGCCAGCAGTTACGCGGGACAGGCCTACGAGCAGTACTTC,CASSYAGQAYEQYF,TRBD1,TRBV6-2/TRBV6-3,TRBJ2-7,NA
TGTGCCAGCAGCTTAGAAGCGGGGGGTCCCAGGGAGACCCAGTACTTC,CASSLEAGGPRETQYF,TRBD2,TRBV7-8,TRBJ2-5,NA
TGTGCCATCAGTGAGTCTCAGGACCCTTTCCCCTACAATGAGCAGTTCTTC,CAISESQDPFPYNEQFF,NA,TRBV10-3,TRBJ2-1,few
TGTGCCAGCTCACCACCGACAGGGGGGGTTTCTGAAGCTTTCTTT,CASSPPTGGVSEAFF,TRBD1,TRBV18,TRBJ1-1,NA